This TCR beta chain was recovered during a study of blood T cell repertoires in COVID-19. Study overall: Acute and convalescent COVID-19 samples came from the United States, Italy and Spain. T cells, B-cell-depleted T cells, or PBMCs provided the cDNA or gDNA that served as material.

In the source study's methods: From reference gene primer amplification, estimates of nucleated cell counts were derived. The repertoire was sequenced with immunoSEQ multiplex PCR; TCRdb's copy has only in-frame clones and lacks some. That table gives V, J and clone size, and the DNA gave D and trimming. Of 150,000 to 200,000 clones in the sample, more than 60% were seen once. Germline V gene lookup returns CDR1 LNHDA and CDR2 SQIVND (reference sequence). V trimming: 4 bases; J trimming: 2 bases; junction bases outside the gene matches: 5. CDR3 length: 16 residues. The sample consisted of peripheral blood. The clonotype originates from a man in his sixties with acute or convalescent COVID-19. This chain joins TRBV19 and TRBJ2-3, with TRBD2 matching over 11 bases. The CDR3 DNA sequence: TGTGCCAGTAGTACACTAGCGGGGGCTTCCACAGATACGCAGTATTTT. Translated: CASSTLAGASTDTQYF.